A selection of T cell receptor beta chains follows, all from one sample in a study of OX40 agonist ivuxolimab in advanced cancers. This table comes from immunoSEQ multiplex PCR, and its TCRdb copy is limited to in-frame clones, with some not included. The table shows about 38,000 clones, with around 87% occurring only once. Sequenced here: CD4+ or CD8+ T cells sorted from blood, sampled in a trial of the OX40 agonist ivuxolimab. The receptors shown here come from an adult with an advanced solid tumor such as melanoma, head and neck, liver or kidney cancer. Each CDR3 is given with its conserved first and last residue. The D gene is left open where the match is weak. The size of a clone is reported for some rows only, either as once, few or many, or as a class for expanded clones.

j_call v_call clone_size d_call cdr3_aa cdr3_nt
TRBJ1-5 TRBV7-9 medium-sized . CASSVNNQPQHF TGTGCCAGCAGCGTCAACAATCAGCCCCAGCATTTT
TRBJ1-1 TRBV19 . . CASRARDLVEAFF TGTGCCAGTAGGGCCCGGGACCTGGTCGAAGCTTTCTTT
TRBJ1-3 TRBV6-4 . . CAISDGSGNTIYF TGTGCCATCAGTGACGGCTCTGGAAACACCATATATTTT
TRBJ1-5 TRBV28 . . CASYRDYQPQHF TGTGCCAGTTACAGGGATTATCAGCCCCAGCATTTT
TRBJ1-2 TRBV29-1 . TRBD1 CSVGTGTNYGYTF TGCAGCGTCGGGACAGGGACTAACTATGGCTACACCTTC
TRBJ2-1 TRBV10-3 . TRBD2 CAISQRELPNEQFF TGTGCCATCTCTCAGCGGGAGCTTCCCAATGAGCAGTTCTTC
TRBJ2-7 TRBV11-3 . . CASSLGGVGREQYF TGTGCCAGCAGCTTAGGAGGCGTCGGCCGCGAGCAGTACTTC
TRBJ2-3 TRBV19 . . CASSIGGSGDTQYF TGTGCCAGTAGTATAGGCGGCTCGGGAGATACGCAGTATTTT
TRBJ2-5 TRBV7-7 . . CASSQDPSGETQYF TGTGCCAGCAGTCAGGACCCTTCGGGAGAGACCCAGTACTTC
TRBJ2-3 TRBV5-1 . . CASSDRPGLSSTDTQYF TGCGCCAGCAGCGATCGCCCGGGGCTGTCTAGCACAGATACGCAGTATTTT
TRBJ2-3 TRBV7-7 . . CASSPLGVGTDTQYF TGTGCTAGCAGCCCCCTCGGGGTCGGCACAGATACGCAGTATTTT
TRBJ1-1 TRBV29-1 . TRBD1 CSVVRDSEAFF TGCAGCGTTGTCCGGGACAGTGAAGCTTTCTTT
TRBJ2-1 TRBV13 hyperexpanded TRBD2 CASSLWGSGSDEQFF TGTGCCAGCAGCTTATGGGGTAGCGGGAGTGATGAGCAGTTCTTC
TRBJ2-7 TRBV7-9 . TRBD1 CASSLGTGDIYEQYF TGTGCCAGCAGCTTAGGGACAGGGGATATCTACGAGCAGTACTTC
TRBJ1-1 TRBV5-1 . . CASSLGLDRRNTEAFF TGCGCCAGCAGCTTGGGACTTGACAGGAGGAACACTGAAGCTTTCTTT
TRBJ2-2 TRBV4-1 . TRBD2 CASSLLRLAGGERAGELFF TGCGCCAGCAGCTTACTAAGACTAGCGGGAGGGGAGAGGGCCGGGGAGCTGTTTTTT
TRBJ2-1 TRBV2 once . CASSENREQFF TGTGCCAGCAGTGAAAATCGTGAGCAGTTCTTC
TRBJ1-2 TRBV9 once . CASSVEQGPFNYGYTF TGTGCCAGCAGCGTAGAACAGGGCCCCTTCAACTATGGCTACACCTTC
TRBJ2-1 TRBV19 . . CASSIQTGREQFF TGTGCCAGTAGTATCCAGACCGGGCGTGAGCAGTTCTTC
TRBJ2-1 TRBV28 . TRBD2 CASSAGLAGGDEQFF TGTGCCAGCAGCGCGGGACTAGCGGGGGGCGATGAGCAGTTCTTC
TRBJ1-6 TRBV11-2 . . CASSLERGGGGSSPLHF TGTGCCAGCAGCTTAGAACGAGGAGGGGGAGGTTCATCACCCCTCCACTTT
TRBJ2-1 TRBV5-1 . . CASSFGGNEQFF TGCGCCAGCAGCTTCGGGGGCAATGAGCAGTTCTTC
TRBJ1-6 TRBV28 . TRBD1 CASSFATGGIEPLHF TGTGCCAGCAGTTTCGCCACAGGGGGTATAGAGCCCCTCCACTTT
TRBJ2-2 TRBV28 . TRBD2 CASSFPRTSGGANTGELFF TGTGCCAGCAGTTTTCCCCGGACTAGCGGGGGGGCGAACACCGGGGAGCTGTTTTTT
TRBJ2-3 TRBV5-4 . TRBD2 CASSFLSAGGPARDTQYF TGTGCCAGCAGCTTCTTGTCTGCGGGGGGTCCCGCGCGGGATACGCAGTATTTT
TRBJ1-2 TRBV5-4 . TRBD1 CASSLPGGYRYGYTF TGTGCCAGCAGCTTGCCAGGGGGTTATCGCTATGGCTACACCTTC
TRBJ2-1 TRBV9 . TRBD2 CASSAAGDAYNEQFF TGTGCCAGCAGCGCAGCGGGAGACGCCTACAATGAGCAGTTCTTC
TRBJ2-7 TRBV9 . TRBD2 CAISRAGLDEQYF TGTGCCATCTCCCGAGCGGGACTGGACGAGCAGTACTTC
TRBJ2-7 TRBV28 . TRBD1 CASSSPSAPGTGDYEQYF TGTGCCAGCAGTTCCCCCTCTGCCCCCGGGACAGGGGACTACGAGCAGTACTTC
TRBJ2-1 TRBV6-6 . . CASSYTNQGSSEQFF TGTGCCAGCAGTTACACCAACCAGGGTAGTTCTGAGCAGTTCTTC
TRBJ2-7 TRBV13 . TRBD1 CASSTRGTAFYEQYF TGTGCCAGCAGCACACGTGGGACAGCTTTCTACGAGCAGTACTTC
TRBJ2-6 TRBV7-2 . . CASSNSPGTGVYVLTF TGTGCCAGCAGCAACTCACCCGGGACGGGTGTATACGTCCTGACTTTC
TRBJ1-6 TRBV6-1 . . CASSDFRVSPLHF TGTGCCAGCAGTGATTTTCGGGTTTCACCCCTCCACTTT
TRBJ2-7 TRBV4-1 few . CASSQVVRGRSYEQYF TGCGCCAGCAGCCAAGTTGTACGGGGACGATCCTACGAGCAGTACTTC
TRBJ1-5 TRBV19 . . CASSMFPGDRGGNQPQHF TGTGCCAGTAGTATGTTTCCCGGTGACAGAGGTGGCAATCAGCCCCAGCATTTT
TRBJ1-5 TRBV11-2 once . CASSSGPGPSNQPQHF TGTGCCAGCAGCTCAGGGCCGGGACCTAGCAATCAGCCCCAGCATTTT
TRBJ1-1 TRBV28 . TRBD1 CASSLWTGGAGTEAFF TGTGCCAGCAGTTTATGGACAGGGGGCGCGGGCACTGAAGCTTTCTTT
TRBJ2-3 TRBV18 . . CASSPLPKDTQYF TGTGCCAGCTCACCACTCCCGAAAGATACGCAGTATTTT
TRBJ2-5 TRBV5-4 once . CASSLPGGETQYF TGTGCCAGCAGCCTCCCCGGGGGCGAGACCCAGTACTTC
TRBJ2-1 TRBV28 medium-sized . CASSRSEQFF TGTGCCAGCAGCAGGAGTGAGCAGTTCTTC
TRBJ2-5 TRBV19 . TRBD1 CASSRQGKETQYF TGTGCCAGTAGTCGACAGGGGAAAGAGACCCAGTACTTC
TRBJ2-7 TRBV21-1 . . CASSKGSRTKAVKSYEQYF TGTGCCAGCAGCAAAGGGTCGCGTACTAAAGCAGTAAAGTCCTACGAGCAGTACTTC
TRBJ1-5 TRBV2 . . CASSERRVNSNQPQHF TGTGCCAGCAGTGAACGGCGGGTTAATAGCAATCAGCCCCAGCATTTT
TRBJ1-5 TRBV6-1 . TRBD1 CATAIGTGGNQPQHF TGTGCCACCGCCATAGGGACAGGGGGTAATCAGCCCCAGCATTTT
TRBJ1-3 TRBV10-3 . . CAISEDFSSGNTIYF TGTGCCATCAGTGAGGACTTTTCCTCTGGAAACACCATATATTTT
TRBJ1-1 TRBV27 . TRBD1 CASSRLRNQGADTEAFF TGTGCCAGCAGCCGATTAAGGAACCAGGGGGCGGACACTGAAGCTTTCTTT
TRBJ1-6 TRBV28 . . CASSLNIGNSPLHF TGTGCCAGCAGTTTGAACATAGGGAATTCACCCCTCCACTTT
TRBJ1-5 TRBV7-9 . . CASSLSTQNQSQHF TGTGCCAGCAGCTTAAGCACCCAGAATCAGTCCCAGCATTTT
TRBJ2-3 TRBV6-1 once . CASTDGHGSTDTQYF TGTGCCAGCACGGACGGCCATGGGAGCACAGATACGCAGTATTTT
TRBJ1-2 TRBV14 . . CASSQGNYGYTF TGTGCCAGCAGCCAAGGCAACTATGGCTACACCTTC
TRBJ2-7 TRBV19 . TRBD1 CASSTQGALYEQYF TGTGCCAGTAGTACCCAGGGGGCTCTCTACGAGCAGTACTTC
TRBJ1-2 TRBV6-6 . . CASSPSLLGGYTF TGTGCCAGCAGCCCCTCTTTGTTGGGGGGCTACACCTTC
TRBJ2-7 TRBV9 . TRBD1 CASSTGQGYEQYF TGTGCCAGCAGCACGGGACAGGGGTACGAGCAGTACTTC
TRBJ1-5 TRBV6-5 . TRBD1 CASRRTGRNQPQHF TGTGCCAGCAGGCGGACAGGGAGGAATCAGCCCCAGCATTTT
TRBJ1-3 TRBV2 . TRBD1 CASSRDRGPSGNTIYF TGTGCCAGCAGCCGGGACAGGGGGCCATCTGGAAACACCATATATTTT
TRBJ1-3 TRBV21-1 . . CASSPPPRGGGNTIYF TGTGCCAGCAGCCCCCCCCCGAGAGGGGGAGGAAACACCATATATTTT
TRBJ2-5 TRBV5-4 . TRBD2 CASSLRTSGGEQYF TGTGCCAGCAGCTTAAGGACTAGCGGGGGAGAGCAGTACTTC
TRBJ1-6 TRBV7-6 few . CASSFQSEGSPLHF TGTGCCAGCAGCTTTCAGTCTGAGGGTTCACCCCTCCACTTT